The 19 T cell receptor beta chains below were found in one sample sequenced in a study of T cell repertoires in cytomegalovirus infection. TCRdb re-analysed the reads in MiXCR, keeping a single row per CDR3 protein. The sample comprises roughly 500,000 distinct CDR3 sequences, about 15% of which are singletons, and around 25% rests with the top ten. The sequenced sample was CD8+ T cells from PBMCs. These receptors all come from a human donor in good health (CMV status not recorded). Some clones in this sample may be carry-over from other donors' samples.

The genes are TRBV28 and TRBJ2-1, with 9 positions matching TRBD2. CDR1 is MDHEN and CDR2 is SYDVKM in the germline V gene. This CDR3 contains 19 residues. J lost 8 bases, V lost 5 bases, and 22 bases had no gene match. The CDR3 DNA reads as TGTGCCAGCAGTCCCCCTATACTCTCTGTAGCGGGAGATGTGTATGAGCAGTTCTTC. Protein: CASSPPILSVAGDVYEQFF.

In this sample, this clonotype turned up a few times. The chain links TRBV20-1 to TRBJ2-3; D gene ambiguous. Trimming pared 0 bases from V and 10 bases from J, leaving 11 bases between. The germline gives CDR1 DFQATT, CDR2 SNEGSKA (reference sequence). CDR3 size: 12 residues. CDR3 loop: CSARDWLPAQYF. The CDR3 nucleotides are TGCAGTGCTAGAGATTGGCTCCCCGCGCAGTATTTT.

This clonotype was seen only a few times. CDR3 in DNA: TGTGCCAGCCGCGGGACTGCTAATGAAAAACTGTTTTTT. It yields the protein CASRGTANEKLFF. The rearrangement uses TRBV9 and TRBJ1-4; maybe TRBD1 (5 bases). The CDR3 runs 13 residues. The germline CDR1 and CDR2 sequences are SGDLS and YYNGEE. The V and J ends lost 7 bases and 3 bases respectively, with 10 bases between them.

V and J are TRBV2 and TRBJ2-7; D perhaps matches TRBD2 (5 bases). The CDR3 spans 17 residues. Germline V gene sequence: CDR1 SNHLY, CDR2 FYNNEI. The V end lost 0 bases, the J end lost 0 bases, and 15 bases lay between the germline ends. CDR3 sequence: CASSEARSERFSYEQYF. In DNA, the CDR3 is TGTGCCAGCAGTGAAGCGCGGTCTGAGCGGTTCTCCTACGAGCAGTACTTC.

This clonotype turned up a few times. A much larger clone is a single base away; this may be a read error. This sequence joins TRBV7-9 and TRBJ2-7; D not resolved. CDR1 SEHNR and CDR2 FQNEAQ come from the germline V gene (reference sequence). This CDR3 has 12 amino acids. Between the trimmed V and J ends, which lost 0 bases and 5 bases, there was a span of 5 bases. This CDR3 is CASSLAKNEQYF. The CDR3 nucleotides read TGTGCCAGCAGCTTAGCGAAGAACGAGCAGTACTTC.

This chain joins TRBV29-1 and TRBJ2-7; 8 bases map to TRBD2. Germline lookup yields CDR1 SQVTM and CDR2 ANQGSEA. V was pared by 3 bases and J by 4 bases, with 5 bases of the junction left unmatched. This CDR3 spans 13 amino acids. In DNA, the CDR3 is TGCAGCGTTGAGGAGCGGGAGACGTACGAGCAGTACTTC. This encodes CSVEERETYEQYF.

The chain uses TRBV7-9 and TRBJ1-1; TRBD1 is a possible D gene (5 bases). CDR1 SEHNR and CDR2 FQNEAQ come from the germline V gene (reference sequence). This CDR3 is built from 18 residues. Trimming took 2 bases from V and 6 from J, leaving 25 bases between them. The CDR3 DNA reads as TGTGCCAGCAGCTTACTCCAGAGGGGTAACCCCGACGGTCCTGAAGCTTTCTTT. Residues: CASSLLQRGNPDGPEAFF.

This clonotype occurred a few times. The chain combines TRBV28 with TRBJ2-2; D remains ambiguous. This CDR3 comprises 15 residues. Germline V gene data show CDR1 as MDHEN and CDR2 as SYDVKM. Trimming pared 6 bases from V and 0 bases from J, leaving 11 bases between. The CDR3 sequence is CASSPTVTNTGELFF. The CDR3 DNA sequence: TGTGCCAGCAGCCCCACAGTGACGAACACCGGGGAGCTGTTTTTT. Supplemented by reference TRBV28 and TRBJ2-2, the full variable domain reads DVKVTQSSRYLVKRTGEKVFLECVQDMDHENMFWYRQDPGLGLRLIYFSYDVKMKEKGDIPEGYSVSREKKERFSLILESASTNQTSMYLCASSPTVTNTGELFFGEGSRLTVL.

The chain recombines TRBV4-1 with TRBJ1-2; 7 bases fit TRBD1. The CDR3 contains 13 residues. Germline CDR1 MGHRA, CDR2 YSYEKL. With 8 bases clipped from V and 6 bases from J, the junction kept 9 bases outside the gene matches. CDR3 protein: CASRGGSYDGYTF. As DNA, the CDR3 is TGCGCCAGCCGAGGGGGCTCCTATGATGGCTACACCTTC.

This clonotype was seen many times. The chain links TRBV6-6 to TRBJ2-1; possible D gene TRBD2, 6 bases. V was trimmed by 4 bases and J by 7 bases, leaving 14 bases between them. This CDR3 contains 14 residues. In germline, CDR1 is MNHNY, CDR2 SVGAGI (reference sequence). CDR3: CASSLRGRGNEQFF. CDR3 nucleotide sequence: TGTGCCAGCAGTTTAAGAGGACGGGGGAATGAGCAGTTCTTC.

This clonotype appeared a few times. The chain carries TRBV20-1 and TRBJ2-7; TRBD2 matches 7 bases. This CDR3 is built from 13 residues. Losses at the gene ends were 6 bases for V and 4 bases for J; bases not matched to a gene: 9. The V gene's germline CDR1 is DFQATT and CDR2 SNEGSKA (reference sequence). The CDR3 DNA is TGCAGTGCCCGACAGCGGGACTGGTACGAGCAGTACTTC. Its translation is CSARQRDWYEQYF.

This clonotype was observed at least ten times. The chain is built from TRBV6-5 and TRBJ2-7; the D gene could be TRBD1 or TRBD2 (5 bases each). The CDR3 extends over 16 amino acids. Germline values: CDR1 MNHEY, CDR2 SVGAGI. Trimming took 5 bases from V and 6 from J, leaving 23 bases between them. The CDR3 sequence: CASSLQRGTRAFEQYF. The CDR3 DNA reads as TGTGCCAGCAGTCTTCAACGGGGCACAAGAGCGTTCGAGCAGTACTTC.

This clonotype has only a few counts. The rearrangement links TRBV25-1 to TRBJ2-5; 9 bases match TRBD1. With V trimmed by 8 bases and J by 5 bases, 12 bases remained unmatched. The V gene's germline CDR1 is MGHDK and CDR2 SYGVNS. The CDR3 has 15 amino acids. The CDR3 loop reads CASSPWTGESETQYF. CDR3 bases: TGTGCCAGCTCCCCGTGGACAGGGGAGTCTGAGACCCAGTACTTC.

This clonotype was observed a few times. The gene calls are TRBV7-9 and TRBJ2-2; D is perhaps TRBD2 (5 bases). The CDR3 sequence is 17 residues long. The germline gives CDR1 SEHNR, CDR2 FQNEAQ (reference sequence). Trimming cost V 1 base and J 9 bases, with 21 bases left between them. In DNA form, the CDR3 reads TGTGCCAGCAGCTTAGTTCGCGGACTTAGGGAGTTCCGGGAGCTGTTTTTT. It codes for CASSLVRGLREFRELFF.

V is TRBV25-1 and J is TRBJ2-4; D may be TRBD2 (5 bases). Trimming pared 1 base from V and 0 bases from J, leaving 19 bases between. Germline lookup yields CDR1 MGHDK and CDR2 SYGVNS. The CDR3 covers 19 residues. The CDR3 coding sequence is TGTGCCAGCAGTGAATCCCAGCTCCCTAGCACCCTAGCCAAAAACATTCAGTACTTC. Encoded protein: CASSESQLPSTLAKNIQYF.

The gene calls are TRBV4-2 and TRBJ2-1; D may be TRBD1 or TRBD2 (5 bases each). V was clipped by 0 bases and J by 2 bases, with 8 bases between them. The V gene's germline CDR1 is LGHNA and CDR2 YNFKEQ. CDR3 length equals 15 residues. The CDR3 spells CASSQEQGAYNEQFF. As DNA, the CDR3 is TGTGCCAGCAGCCAAGAGCAGGGAGCCTACAATGAGCAGTTCTTC.

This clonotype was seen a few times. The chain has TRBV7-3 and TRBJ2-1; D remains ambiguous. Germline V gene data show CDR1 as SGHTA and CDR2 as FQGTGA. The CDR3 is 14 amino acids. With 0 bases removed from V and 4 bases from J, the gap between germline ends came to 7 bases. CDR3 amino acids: CASSLTQDYNEQFF. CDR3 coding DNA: TGTGCCAGCAGCTTAACGCAGGATTACAATGAGCAGTTCTTC. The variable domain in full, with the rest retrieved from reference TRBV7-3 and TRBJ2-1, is GAGVSQTPSNKVTEKGKYVELRCDPISGHTALYWYRQSLGQGPEFLIYFQGTGAADDSGLPNDRFFAVRPEGSVSTLKIQRTERGDSAVYLCASSLTQDYNEQFFGPGTRLTVL.

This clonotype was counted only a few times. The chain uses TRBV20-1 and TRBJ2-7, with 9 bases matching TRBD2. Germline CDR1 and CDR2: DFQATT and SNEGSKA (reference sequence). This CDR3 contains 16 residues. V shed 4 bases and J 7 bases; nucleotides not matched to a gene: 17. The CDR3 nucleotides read TGCAGTGCTACCTATAGCGGGGGCCCTAGAGGGATGGAGCAGTACTTC. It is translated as CSATYSGGPRGMEQYF.

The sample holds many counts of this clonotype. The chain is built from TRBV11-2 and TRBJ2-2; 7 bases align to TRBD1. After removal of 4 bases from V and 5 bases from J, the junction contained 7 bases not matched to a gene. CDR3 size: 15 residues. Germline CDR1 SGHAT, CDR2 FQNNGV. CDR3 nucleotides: TGTGCCAGCAGCTACCCGACAGGGATTACCGGGGAGCTGTTTTTT. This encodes CASSYPTGITGELFF.